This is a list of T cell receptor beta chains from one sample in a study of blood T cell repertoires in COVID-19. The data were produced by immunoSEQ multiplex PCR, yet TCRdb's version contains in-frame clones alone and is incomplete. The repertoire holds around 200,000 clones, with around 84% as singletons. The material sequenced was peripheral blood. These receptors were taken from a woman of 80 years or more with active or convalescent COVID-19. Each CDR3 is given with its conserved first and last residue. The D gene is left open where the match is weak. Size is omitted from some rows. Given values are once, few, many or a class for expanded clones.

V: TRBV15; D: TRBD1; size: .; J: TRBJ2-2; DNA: TGTGCCACCAGCCGGGGACAGACAGGGGAGCTGTTTTTT; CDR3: CATSRGQTGELFF
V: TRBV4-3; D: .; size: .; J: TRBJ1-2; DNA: TGCGCCAGCAGTTTATTCTATGGCTACACCTTC; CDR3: CASSLFYGYTF
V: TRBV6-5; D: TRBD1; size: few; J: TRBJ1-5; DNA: TGTGCCAGCAGTACAGGGGTTGGCAATCAGCCCCAGCATTTT; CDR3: CASSTGVGNQPQHF
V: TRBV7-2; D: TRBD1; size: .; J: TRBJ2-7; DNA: TGTGCCAGCAGCCACCGGACAGGGGGCTTCCAGGGCTACGAGCAGTACTTC; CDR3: CASSHRTGGFQGYEQYF
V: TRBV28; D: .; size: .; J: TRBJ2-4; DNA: TGTGCCAGCAGTTTCTTCCCCGACCGGGGAGCCAAAAACATTCAGTACTTC; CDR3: CASSFFPDRGAKNIQYF
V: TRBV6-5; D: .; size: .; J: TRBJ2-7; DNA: TGTGCCAGCAGGCAGTCGGGTCAGAGTTGGTCCGAGCAGTACTTC; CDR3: CASRQSGQSWSEQYF
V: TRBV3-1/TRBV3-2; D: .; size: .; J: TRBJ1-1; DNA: TGTGCCAGCAGCCGATCGCCCCAGGCAAGATACCCGAACACTGAAGCTTTCTTT; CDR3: CASSRSPQARYPNTEAFF
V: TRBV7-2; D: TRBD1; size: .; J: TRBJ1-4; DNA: TGTGCCAGCAGCCCCTTTGGGGACAGGGCTAGAGAAAAACTGTTTTTT; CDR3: CASSPFGDRAREKLFF
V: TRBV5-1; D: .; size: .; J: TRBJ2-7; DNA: TGCGCCAGCAGCTGCCCTTGGGGGGAATGCGAGCAGTACTTC; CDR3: CASSCPWGECEQYF
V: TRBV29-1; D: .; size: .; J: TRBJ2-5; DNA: TGCAGCGGGAGGGGACAGTTATTCCAAGAGACCCAGTACTTC; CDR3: CSGRGQLFQETQYF
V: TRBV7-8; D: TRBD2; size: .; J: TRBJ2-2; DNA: TGTGCCAGCAGCTTAGAGGCCACGATGCCCCTAGCGGGAGTGTACACCGGGGAGCTGTTTTTT; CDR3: CASSLEATMPLAGVYTGELFF
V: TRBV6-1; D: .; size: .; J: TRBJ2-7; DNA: TGTGCCAGCAGTGAAGGTCTACCCCGAGGGGAGCAGTACTTC; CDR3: CASSEGLPRGEQYF
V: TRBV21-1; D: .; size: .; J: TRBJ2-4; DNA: TGTGCCAGCAGCAATTGTTCAGGGGGATACATTCAGTACTTC; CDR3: CASSNCSGGYIQYF
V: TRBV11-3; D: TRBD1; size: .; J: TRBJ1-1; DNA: TGTGCCAGCAGCTCGGGACAGGGGTACACTGAAGCTTTCTTT; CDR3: CASSSGQGYTEAFF
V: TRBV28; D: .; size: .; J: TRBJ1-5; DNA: TGTGCCAGCACCTACCGGGGTGGTCAAAGGCCCCAGCATTTT; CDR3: CASTYRGGQRPQHF
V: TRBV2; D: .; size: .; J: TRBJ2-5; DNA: TGTGCCAGCAGTGATTCGGGTAAAGGGGGAGAGACCCAGTACTTC; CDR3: CASSDSGKGGETQYF
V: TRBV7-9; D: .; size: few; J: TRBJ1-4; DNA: TGTGCCAGCAGCTTAGGAAACGGTTATGAAAAACTGTTTTTT; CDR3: CASSLGNGYEKLFF
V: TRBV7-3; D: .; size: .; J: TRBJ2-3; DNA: TGTGCCAGCAGCTCAGGGGTTGTCACAGATACGCAGTATTTT; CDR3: CASSSGVVTDTQYF
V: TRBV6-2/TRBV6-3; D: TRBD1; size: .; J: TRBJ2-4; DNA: TGTGCCAGCAGTTACAGAGGACAGGGGTCCTTGTCCAAAAACATTCAGTACTTC; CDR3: CASSYRGQGSLSKNIQYF
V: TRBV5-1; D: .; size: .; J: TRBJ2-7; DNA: TGCGCCAGCAGCTCCCAGGGTAGCTCCTACGAGCAGTACTTC; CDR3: CASSSQGSSYEQYF
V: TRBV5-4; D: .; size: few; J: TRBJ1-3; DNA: TGTGCCAGCAGCCTCAGGGGCGGGGGAAACACCATATATTTT; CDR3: CASSLRGGGNTIYF
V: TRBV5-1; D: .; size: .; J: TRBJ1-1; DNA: TGCGCCAGCAGCTTGGGGGGCGTGGACACTGAAGCTTTCTTT; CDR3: CASSLGGVDTEAFF
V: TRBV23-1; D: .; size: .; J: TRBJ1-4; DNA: TGCGCCAGCACGAGCTCTGGAAATCTGGGGGGTCGGGCAGAAAAACTGTTTTTT; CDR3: CASTSSGNLGGRAEKLFF
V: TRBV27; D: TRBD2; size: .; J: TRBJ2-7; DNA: TGTGCCAGCAGTTTACAACGAATGGCGGGAGGTTCTTACGAGCAGTACTTC; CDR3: CASSLQRMAGGSYEQYF
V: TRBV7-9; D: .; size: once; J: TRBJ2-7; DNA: TGTGCCAGCAGCTCGGCGGGACTTGCCTACGAGCAGTACTTC; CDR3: CASSSAGLAYEQYF
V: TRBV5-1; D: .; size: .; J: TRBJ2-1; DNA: TGCGCCAGCAGTCTTCCTAGATACAATGAGCAGTTCTTC; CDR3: CASSLPRYNEQFF
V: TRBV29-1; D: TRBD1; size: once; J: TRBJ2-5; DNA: TGCAGCGTTGCGGGACAGGGTGTAGAGACCCAGTACTTC; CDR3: CSVAGQGVETQYF
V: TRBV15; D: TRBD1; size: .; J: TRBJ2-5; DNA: TGTGCCACCAGCAGAAGGACAGGGGGCGCTTTAGAGACCCAGTACTTC; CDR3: CATSRRTGGALETQYF
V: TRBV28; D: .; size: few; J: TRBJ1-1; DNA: TGTGCCAGCAGTTTCACAGGTTCCCAAGCTTTCTTT; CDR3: CASSFTGSQAFF
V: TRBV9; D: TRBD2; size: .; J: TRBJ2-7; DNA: TGTGCCAGCAGCGTAGGCGGGGGGGGCCGATACAACACCTACGAGCAGTACTTC; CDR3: CASSVGGGGRYNTYEQYF
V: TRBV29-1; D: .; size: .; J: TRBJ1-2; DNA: TGCAGCGCCGGACAGTCGGGCTATGGCTACACCTTC; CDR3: CSAGQSGYGYTF
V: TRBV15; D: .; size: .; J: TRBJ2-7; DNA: TGTGCCACCAGCAGTTTGACGGGAGTTCCTACCTACGAGCAGTACTTC; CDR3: CATSSLTGVPTYEQYF
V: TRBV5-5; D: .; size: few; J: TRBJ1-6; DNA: TGTGCCAGCAGCTTGAGGCCCTCACTGGGAGTCTCCTATAATTCACCCCTCCACTTT; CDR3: CASSLRPSLGVSYNSPLHF
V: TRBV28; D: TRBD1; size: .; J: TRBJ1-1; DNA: TGTGCCAGCGGAACCTGGACAGGTTCCGGCACTGAAGCTTTCTTT; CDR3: CASGTWTGSGTEAFF
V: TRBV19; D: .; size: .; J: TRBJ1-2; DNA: TGTGCCAGTAGTATCAGGGGCATTAACTATGGCTACACCTTC; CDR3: CASSIRGINYGYTF
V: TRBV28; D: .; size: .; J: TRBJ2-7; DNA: TGTGCCAGCAGTTTAGGATCGCTTGGGGGTCGGGAGTACGAGCAGTACTTC; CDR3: CASSLGSLGGREYEQYF
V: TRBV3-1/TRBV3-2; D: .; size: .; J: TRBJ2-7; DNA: TGTGCCAGCAGCCAGTGGGGGCTCGGCGAGCAGTACTTC; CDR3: CASSQWGLGEQYF
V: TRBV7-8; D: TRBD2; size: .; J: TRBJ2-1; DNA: TGTGCCAGCAGCTTAGTGCTACTAGCGGGGCCTGACAATGAGCAGTTCTTC; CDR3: CASSLVLLAGPDNEQFF
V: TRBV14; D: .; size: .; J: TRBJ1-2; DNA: TGTGCCAGCAGCCAAGCCGAGACCCAGGGGCTTGGCTACACCTTC; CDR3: CASSQAETQGLGYTF
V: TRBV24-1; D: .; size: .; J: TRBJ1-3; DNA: TGTGCCACCAGTGAAAGAGTAACGACAGGTACCTCTGGAAACACCATATATTTT; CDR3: CATSERVTTGTSGNTIYF
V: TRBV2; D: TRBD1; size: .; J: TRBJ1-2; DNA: TGTGCCAGCCGGACAGGCATATATGGCTACACCTTC; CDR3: CASRTGIYGYTF
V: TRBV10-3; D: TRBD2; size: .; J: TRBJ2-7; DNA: TGTGCCATCAGTGAGGGACTAGCGGGGGGGCCAGGCGAGCAGTACTTC; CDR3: CAISEGLAGGPGEQYF
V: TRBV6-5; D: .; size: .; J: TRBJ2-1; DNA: TGTGCCAGCAGTTACGCAGGTGGATATGGCTACAATGAGCAGTTCTTC; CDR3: CASSYAGGYGYNEQFF
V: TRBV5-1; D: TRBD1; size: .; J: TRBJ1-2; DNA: TGCGCCAGCAGCCTTTCCGGGACAGGGGGCCGCGATGGCTATGGCTACACCTTC; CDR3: CASSLSGTGGRDGYGYTF
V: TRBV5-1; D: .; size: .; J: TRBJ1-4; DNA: TGCGCCAGCAGCTTACAGGGATTTAATGAAAAACTGTTTTTT; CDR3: CASSLQGFNEKLFF
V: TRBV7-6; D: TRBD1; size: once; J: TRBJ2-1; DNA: TGTGCCAGCAGCTTAGCCGGGACAGGGGACGGCAATGAGCAGTTCTTC; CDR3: CASSLAGTGDGNEQFF
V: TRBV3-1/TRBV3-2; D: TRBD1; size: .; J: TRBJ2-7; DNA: TGTGCCAGCAGCCGCCGGGACAGGGGGAACGAGCAGTACTTC; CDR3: CASSRRDRGNEQYF
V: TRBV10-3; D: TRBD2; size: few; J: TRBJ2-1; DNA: TGTGCCATCAGTGCCCTTAGCGGGAGCTCCTACAATGAGCAGTTCTTC; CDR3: CAISALSGSSYNEQFF
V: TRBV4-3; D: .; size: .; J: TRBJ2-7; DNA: TGCGCCAGCAGCCGAGGGCTAGCACTTCACGAGCAGTACTTC; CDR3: CASSRGLALHEQYF
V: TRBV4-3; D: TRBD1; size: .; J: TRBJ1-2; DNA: TGCGCCAGCAGCCAAGTAGCGACAGGGGATGGTGGCTACACCTTC; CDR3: CASSQVATGDGGYTF
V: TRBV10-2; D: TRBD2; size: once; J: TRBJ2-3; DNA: TGCGCCAGCAGTGGGTTAGCGGGCCTCACAGATACGCAGTATTTT; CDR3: CASSGLAGLTDTQYF
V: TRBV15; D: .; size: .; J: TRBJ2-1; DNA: TGTGCCACCCGGGGGGCCAAAATCTATGAGCAGTTCTTC; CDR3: CATRGAKIYEQFF
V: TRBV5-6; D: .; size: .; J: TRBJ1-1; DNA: TGTGCCAGCAGCTTTTACAGAAGGGGCACTGAAGCTTTCTTT; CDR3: CASSFYRRGTEAFF
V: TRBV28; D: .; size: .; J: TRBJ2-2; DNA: TGTGCCAGCAGTTTGGGGAGATCGAACACCGGGGAGCTGTTTTTT; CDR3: CASSLGRSNTGELFF
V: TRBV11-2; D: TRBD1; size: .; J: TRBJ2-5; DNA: TGTGCCAGCAGCTCAGGGGGCGCGGGGACAGAGACCCAGTACTTC; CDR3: CASSSGGAGTETQYF
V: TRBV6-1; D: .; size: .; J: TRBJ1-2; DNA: TGTGCCAGTTCTAACGGACAGAACTATGGCTACACCTTC; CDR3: CASSNGQNYGYTF
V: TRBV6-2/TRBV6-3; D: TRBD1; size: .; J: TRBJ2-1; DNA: TGTGCCAGCAGTCGCCGGGACAGGGGGCAGTTCTTC; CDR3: CASSRRDRGQFF
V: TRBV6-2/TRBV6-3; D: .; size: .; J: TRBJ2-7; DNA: TGTGCCAGCAGTTACGATTATAGGAGCTCCTACGAGCAGTACTTC; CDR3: CASSYDYRSSYEQYF
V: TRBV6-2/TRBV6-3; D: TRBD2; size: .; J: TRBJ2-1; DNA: TGTGCCAGCAGTCCCCCCGGGGCGGGAGCGTACAATGAGCAGTTCTTC; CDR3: CASSPPGAGAYNEQFF